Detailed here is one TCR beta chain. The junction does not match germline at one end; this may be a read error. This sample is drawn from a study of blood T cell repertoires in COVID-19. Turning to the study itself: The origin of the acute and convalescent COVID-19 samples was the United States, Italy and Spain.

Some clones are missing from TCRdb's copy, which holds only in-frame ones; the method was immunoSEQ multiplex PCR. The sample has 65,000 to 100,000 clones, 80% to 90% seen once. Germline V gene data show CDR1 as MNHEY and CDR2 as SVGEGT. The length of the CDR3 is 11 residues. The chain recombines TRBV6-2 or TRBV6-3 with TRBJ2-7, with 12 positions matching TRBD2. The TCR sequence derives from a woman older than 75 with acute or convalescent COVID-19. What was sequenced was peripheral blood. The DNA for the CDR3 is TGTGCCAGCAGTTCCGGACTAGCGGGGACCTTC. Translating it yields CASSSGLAGTF.